This T cell receptor (beta chain) was obtained from a study of cytomegalovirus exposure and HLA in healthy donors (TCRdb year 2017). Context from the whole study: An earlier analysis of several hundred of the donors reported 250 to 350 Gb of sequence data and 120 million or so unique TCR beta sequences from 190 million or so T cells. About 320 gigabases of sequencing data and 70 million to 85 million unique TCR sequences were included in an early release covering roughly 700 HLA-typed donors. To study patterns of TCR occurrence, a later analysis re-analyzed previously published TCR beta repertoires from 500 to 850 donors and added high-resolution HLA genotyping. The study profiled the T cell repertoires of hundreds of subjects by immunosequencing and related them to cytomegalovirus serostatus. The study aimed to test whether cataloging public T cell receptors could reveal signatures of past pathogen exposure. Every discovery cohort repertoire had been produced on one sequencing platform. An earlier analysis of 500 to 750 of the donors applied high-throughput TCR beta sequencing to assess whether each TCR beta V gene segment acted as functional or pseudogenic. Rather than using new phenotypic data, the later analysis identified candidate immune exposures from TCR beta sequences and from how often those sequences occurred across donors. In addition to the first cohort of approximately 650 subjects, a separate validation cohort of over 90 different subjects was used. The number of typed donors differed by locus: about 620-640 for A, B, C, DRB1 and DQB1; 500 to 550 for DQA1; around 580 for DPA1; and around 450 for DPB1. A later genetic analysis used genome-wide SNP genotypes for about 55% of the 666 donors, treating that subset as a discovery cohort. Class I and class II HLA loci were covered by the typing at four-digit resolution. The genetic ancestry cluster associated with self-reported Caucasian donors included around 76% of the roughly 400 genotyped donors. Among almost 400 genotyped donors of the cohort, an average of around 240,000 unique TCR beta nucleotide sequences were sequenced per donor, roughly 18% of them non-productive. High-throughput TCR immunosequencing, statistical association of individual TCRs with disease status, and machine learning were combined to predict cytomegalovirus infection status. Four or five DR-DQ haplotypes were treated as single units for association and clustering because of strong linkage in the cohort. Donor age, sex, ethnicity and CMV serostatus were compiled together with the repertoire data. Overall study outcomes, separate from this receptor: Assigning TCR associations to individual alleles was difficult when HLA alleles, especially DR and DQ, strongly co-occurred. The study listed over 150 TCR beta chains as associated with cytomegalovirus. According to a later analysis, TCR association rates differed among HLA loci, with DRB1 alleles showing the most associated TCRs and HLA-C alleles showing the fewest. The classifier was reported to diagnose cytomegalovirus status with high specificity and sensitivity in both the original and validation cohorts. A group of highly shared sequence variants was considered likely to be a technical artifact of the sequencing pipeline. Correlated functional status among segregating V segments might reflect linkage disequilibrium, but an unknown experimental factor could not be ruled out. A later analysis found that most CMV-associated TCR beta chains appeared HLA-restricted, with HLA associations seemingly driven largely by CMV exposure. A further reported finding was that TCR beta sequences accurately predicted the HLA-A and HLA-B alleles for most subjects in the first cohort. A later analysis reported that several top co-occurrence clusters appeared linked to parvovirus B19, influenza, CMV and Epstein-Barr virus. Most TCR sequences were seen in very few donors, while some public TCRs were found in many individuals. According to the authors, the approach could potentially be generalized to other disease states and immunological phenotypes. Some IMGT-functional V segments, including TRBV6-2 and TRBV6-3, could not be told apart with the 87-base-pair reads, so those segments were excluded. CMV serostatus was the only immune exposure information available for the cohort. Broadly in line with IMGT annotations, most TCR beta V segments showed up in productive rearrangements about 90% or about 30% of the time in an earlier analysis of approximately 600 of the donors. An association between a missense DCLRE1C variant and V-gene and J-gene trimming of TCR beta chains was found in a later genetic analysis and replicated in an independent cohort. Because counts were too low, about 18 rarely observed V segments, including chromosome 9 orphons, were left out of the earlier analysis of over 550 of the donors. Specific HLA alleles were associated with around 18,000 TCR beta sequences at a false discovery rate of 0.05 in a later analysis. Because HLA typing was unavailable for some donors at each locus, only the typed subset was used in association tests. Presence/absence analyses assumed roughly uniform sequencing depth across donors, an assumption that may not hold. A few of the identified cytomegalovirus-associated TCR beta chains were confirmed in vitro to be specific for cytomegalovirus antigens. In a later genetic analysis, fewer N-insertions in productive TCRs were reported among donors in an Asian-associated ancestry cluster than the roughly 640-donor mean. A later analysis found that HLA-associated TCR beta chains were more clonally expanded and had lower generation probabilities than equally common non-associated chains. In this cohort, only TCR beta chains were sequenced, and detectable features were limited by the absence of alpha or paired-chain data.

There are 14 amino acids in the CDR3, from cysteine to phenylalanine inclusive. Kept here is only the CDR3 DNA, which spans 42 bases and is read in frame from base 1. Reading the germline V gene gives CDR1 SGHNT and CDR2 YENEEA. V is clipped by 4 bases and J by 5 bases, and the sequence between their germline boundaries is 14 bases long. The library was prepared using the immunoSEQ multiplex PCR assay. For the multiplex PCR, a mixture combining 60 forward primers for TCR Vbeta segments and 13 reverse primers for TCR Jbeta segments was used. The CDR3 region of rearranged TCR beta genes was amplified from genomic DNA by a multiplex PCR assay. On the Illumina HiSeq System, the amplified TCR beta libraries were sequenced as 87-base-pair reads. The authors' pipeline ran thus. A later analysis tallied 75 million to 85 million unique TCR beta chains across the 660 or so repertoires, and roughly 11 million of those chains were shared by two or more donors. A nearest-neighbor algorithm error-corrected the raw reads and collapsed the reads into unique sequences, merging closely related sequences to remove PCR and sequencing errors. V, D and J gene segments were assigned by aligning CDR3 sequences to IMGT reference sequences. Each retained sequence needed at least a six-nucleotide match to both a V gene segment and a J gene segment. A rearrangement counted as productive if the CDR3 had no stop codons and remained in frame with V and J, and every other rearrangement counted as non-productive. CDR3 was defined according to IMGT convention as the region running from the second conserved V-encoded cysteine to the conserved J-encoded phenylalanine. In an earlier analysis of 500 to 650 of the donors, sequences lacking an unambiguous match to a single V gene segment were excluded. An earlier analysis of almost 600 of the donors classified V segments as functional when productive rearrangements were above 56.7% and as segregating when the standard deviation between donors was above 5%. To diagnose cytomegalovirus status from the catalog of TCR beta chain sequences, a statistical classification framework was built. V and J gene assignment, in a later analysis, came from comparing TCR nucleotide sequences with IMGT/GENE-DB human TR gene sequences. The TCRdist pipeline was used in a later analysis to assign CDR3 sequences and most-parsimonious VDJ recombination scenarios. In a later analysis, every TCR beta chain was defined by the combination of its CDR3 amino acid sequence and its V-gene family, and reads without a unique V-gene family were dropped. In a later analysis, approximately 640 highly shared, low-generation-probability nucleotide sequences were removed to address suspected cross-contamination and a sequencing artifact. In a later analysis, a clonal expansion index for each public chain was calculated from normalized within-repertoire ranks of inferred template counts. In a later analysis, generation probabilities were computed using a VDJ recombination model fitted to out-of-frame rearrangements, and the results were checked against IGoR. In a later analysis, hypergeometric tests were used to score TCR-TCR, TCR-HLA and TCR-CMV co-occurrence, with a repertoire-size bias correction applied to TCR pairs. In a later analysis, false discovery rates were estimated by permuting HLA or CMV assignments 20 times. In a later analysis, co-occurring TCRs were grouped using DBSCAN, and TCRdist sequence similarity was added for clustering within HLA-allele-positive subsets. For co-occurrence clustering, repertoires with fewer than 30,000 or more than 120,000 public chains were excluded, along with roughly 5 repertoires with anomalous nucleotide sharing. The clones in this table, taken by TCRdb from immuneACCESS, are in-frame only. Not every clone is retained; where verified, under half of the shortfall comes from an unresolved V gene, and the cause of the rest is unknown. The V and J calls and the clone size are those of that table, but D and trimming were determined from the DNA. Across this sample there are fewer than 200,000 clones, with 12% seen only once. The ten largest make up over 6.5% of the sample.

The cohort consisted of 600 to 700 healthy bone marrow donors. Cohort members were all nominally healthy when sampled, although unrecorded immune exposures were likely present. The donor tested CMV seropositive and was one of the 289 seropositive cohort members. Each donor provided a peripheral blood sample, and peripheral blood mononuclear cells were used for TCR beta sequencing. The Qiagen DNeasy Blood Extraction Kit was used to extract genomic DNA from the blood cell samples. This clone was found a few times. Its antigen specificity is not known. Per-nucleotide qualities are absent, and no much larger clonotype sits a single base away.

This sequence was found in a man between 45 and 60 years old in good health and CMV-seropositive. The rearrangement combines TRBV11-3 with TRBJ1-1, with the D segment identity uncertain. Sequencing was carried out using PBMCs. The nucleotides read TGTGCCAGCAGCTCGCCCCTGCGGGAGACTGAAGCTTTCTTT. The encoded protein is CASSSPLRETEAFF.